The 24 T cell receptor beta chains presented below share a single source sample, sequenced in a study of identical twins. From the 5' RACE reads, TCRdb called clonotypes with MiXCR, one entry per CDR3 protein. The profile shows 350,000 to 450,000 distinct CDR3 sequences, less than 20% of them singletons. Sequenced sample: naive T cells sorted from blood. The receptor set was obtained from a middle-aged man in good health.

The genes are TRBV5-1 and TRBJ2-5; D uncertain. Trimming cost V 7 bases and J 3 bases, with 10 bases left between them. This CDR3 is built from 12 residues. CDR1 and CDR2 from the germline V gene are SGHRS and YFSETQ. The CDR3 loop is CASASEKETQYF. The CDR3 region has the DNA TGCGCCAGCGCTTCAGAAAAAGAGACCCAGTACTTC.

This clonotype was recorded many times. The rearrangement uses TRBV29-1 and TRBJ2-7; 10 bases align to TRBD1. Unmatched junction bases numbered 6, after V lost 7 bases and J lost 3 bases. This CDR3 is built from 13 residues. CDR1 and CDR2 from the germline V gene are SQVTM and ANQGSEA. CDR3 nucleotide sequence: TGCAGCGCTTCCGGGACAGGGGTCTACGAGCAGTACTTC. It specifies CSASGTGVYEQYF.

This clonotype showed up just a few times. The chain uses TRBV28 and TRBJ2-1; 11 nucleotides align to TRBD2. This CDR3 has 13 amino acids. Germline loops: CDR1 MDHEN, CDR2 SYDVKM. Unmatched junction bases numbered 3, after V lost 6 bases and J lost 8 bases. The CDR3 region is CASRPGLADEQFF. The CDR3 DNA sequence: TGTGCCAGCAGACCGGGACTAGCGGATGAGCAGTTCTTC. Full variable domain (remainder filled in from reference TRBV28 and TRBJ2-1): DVKVTQSSRYLVKRTGEKVFLECVQDMDHENMFWYRQDPGLGLRLIYFSYDVKMKEKGDIPEGYSVSREKKERFSLILESASTNQTSMYLCASRPGLADEQFFGPGTRLTVL.

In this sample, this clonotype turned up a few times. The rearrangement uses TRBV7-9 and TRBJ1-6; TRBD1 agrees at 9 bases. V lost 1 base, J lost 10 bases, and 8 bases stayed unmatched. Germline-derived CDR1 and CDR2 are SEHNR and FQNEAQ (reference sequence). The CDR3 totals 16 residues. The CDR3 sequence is CASSLVRDRGWSPLHF. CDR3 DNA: TGTGCCAGCAGCTTAGTTCGCGACAGGGGGTGGTCACCCCTCCACTTT. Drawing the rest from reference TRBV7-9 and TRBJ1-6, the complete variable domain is DTGVSQNPRHKITKRGQNVTFRCDPISEHNRLYWYRQTLGQGPEFLTYFQNEAQLEKSRLLSDRFSAERPKGSFSTLEIQRTEQGDSAMYLCASSLVRDRGWSPLHFGNGTRLTVT.

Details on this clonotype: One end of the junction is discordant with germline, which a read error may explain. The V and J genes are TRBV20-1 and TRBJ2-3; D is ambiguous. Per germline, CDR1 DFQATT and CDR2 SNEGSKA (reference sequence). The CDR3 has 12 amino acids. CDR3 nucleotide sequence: TGCAGTTCTAGTCCTTTCACAGATACGCAGTATTTT. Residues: CSSSPFTDTQYF.

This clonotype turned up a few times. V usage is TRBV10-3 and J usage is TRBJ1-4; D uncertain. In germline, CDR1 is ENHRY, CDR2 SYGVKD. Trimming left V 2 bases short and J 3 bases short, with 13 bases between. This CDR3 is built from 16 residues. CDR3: CAISEERVGSNEKLFF. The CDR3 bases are TGTGCCATCAGTGAGGAACGGGTCGGATCTAATGAAAAACTGTTTTTT.

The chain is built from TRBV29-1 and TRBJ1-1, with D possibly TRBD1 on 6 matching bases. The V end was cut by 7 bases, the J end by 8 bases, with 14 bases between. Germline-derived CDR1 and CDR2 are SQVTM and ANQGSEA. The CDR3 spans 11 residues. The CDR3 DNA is TGCAGCGCCCCCAGGGGAACAGAAGCTTTCTTT. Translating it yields CSAPRGTEAFF. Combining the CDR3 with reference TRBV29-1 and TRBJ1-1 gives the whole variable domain SAVISQKPSRDICQRGTSLTIQCQVDSQVTMMFWYRQQPGQSLTLIATANQGSEATYESGFVIDKFPISRPNLTFSTLTVSNMSPEDSSIYLCSAPRGTEAFFGQGTRLTVV.

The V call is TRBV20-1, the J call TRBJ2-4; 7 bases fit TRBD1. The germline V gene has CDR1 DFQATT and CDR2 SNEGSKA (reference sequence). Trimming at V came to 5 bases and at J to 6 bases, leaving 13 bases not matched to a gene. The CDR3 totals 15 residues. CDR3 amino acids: CSARRGPRGGNIQYF. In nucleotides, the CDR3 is TGCAGTGCTCGTAGGGGGCCTAGAGGAGGAAACATTCAGTACTTC.

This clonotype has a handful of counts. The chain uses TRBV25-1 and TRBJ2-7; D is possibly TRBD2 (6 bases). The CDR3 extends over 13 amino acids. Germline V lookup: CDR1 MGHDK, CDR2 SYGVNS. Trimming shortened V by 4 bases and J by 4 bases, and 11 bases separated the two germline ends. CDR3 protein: CASSVGSGYEQYF. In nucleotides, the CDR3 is TGTGCCAGCAGTGTAGGTAGCGGTTACGAGCAGTACTTC.

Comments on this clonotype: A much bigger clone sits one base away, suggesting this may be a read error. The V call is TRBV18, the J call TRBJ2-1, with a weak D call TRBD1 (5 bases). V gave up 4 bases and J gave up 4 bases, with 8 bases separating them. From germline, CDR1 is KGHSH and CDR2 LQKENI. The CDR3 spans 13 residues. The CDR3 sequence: CASSRGYYNEQFF. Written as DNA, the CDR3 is TGTGCCAGCTCACGGGGCTATTACAATGAGCAGTTCTTC.

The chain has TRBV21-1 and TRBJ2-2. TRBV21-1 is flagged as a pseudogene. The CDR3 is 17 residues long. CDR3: CASSKALADANTGELFF. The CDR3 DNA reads TGTGCCAGCAGCAAAGCGCTGGCAGACGCGAACACCGGGGAGCTGTTTTTT.

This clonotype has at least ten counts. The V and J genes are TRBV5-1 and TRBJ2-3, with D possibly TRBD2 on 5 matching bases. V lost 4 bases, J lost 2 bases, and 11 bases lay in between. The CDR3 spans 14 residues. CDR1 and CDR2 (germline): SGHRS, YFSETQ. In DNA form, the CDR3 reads TGCGCCAGCAGCCTAGAGGGCTACACAGATACGCAGTATTTT. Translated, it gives CASSLEGYTDTQYF.

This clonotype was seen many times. This chain's CDR3 is CSVVVAAGGGETQYF. CDR3 sequence (DNA): TGCAGCGTTGTCGTGGCAGCGGGGGGGGGAGAGACCCAGTACTTC. The rearrangement uses TRBV29-1 and TRBJ2-5, with 10 bases matching TRBD2. The CDR3 length is 15 residues. Germline CDR1 reads SQVTM; CDR2 reads ANQGSEA. Trimming at V came to 4 bases and at J to 4 bases, leaving 9 bases not matched to a gene.

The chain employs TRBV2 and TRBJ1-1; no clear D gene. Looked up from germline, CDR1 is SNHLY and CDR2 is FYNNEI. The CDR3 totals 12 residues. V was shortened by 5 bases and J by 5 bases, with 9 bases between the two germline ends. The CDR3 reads CASSRRDTEAFF. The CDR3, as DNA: TGTGCCAGCAGTAGAAGGGATACTGAAGCTTTCTTT.

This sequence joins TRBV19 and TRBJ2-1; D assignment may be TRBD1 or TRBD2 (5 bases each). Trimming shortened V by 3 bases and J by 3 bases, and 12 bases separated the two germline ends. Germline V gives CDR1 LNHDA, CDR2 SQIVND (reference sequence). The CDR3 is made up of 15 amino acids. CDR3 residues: CASSIGDLDYNEQFF. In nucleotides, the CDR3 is TGTGCCAGTAGTATTGGGGACCTTGACTACAATGAGCAGTTCTTC.

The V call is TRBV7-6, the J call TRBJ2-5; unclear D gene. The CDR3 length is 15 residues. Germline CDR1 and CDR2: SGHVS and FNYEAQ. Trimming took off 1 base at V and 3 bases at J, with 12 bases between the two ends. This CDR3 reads CASSLGANWKETQYF. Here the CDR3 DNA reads TGTGCCAGCAGCTTAGGGGCGAACTGGAAAGAGACCCAGTACTTC.

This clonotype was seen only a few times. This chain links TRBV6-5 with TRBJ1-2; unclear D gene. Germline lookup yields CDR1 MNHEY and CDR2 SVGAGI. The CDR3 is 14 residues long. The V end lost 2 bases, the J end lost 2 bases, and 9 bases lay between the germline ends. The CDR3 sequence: CASSYRERNYGYTF. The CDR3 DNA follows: TGTGCCAGCAGTTACAGGGAAAGAAACTATGGCTACACCTTC.

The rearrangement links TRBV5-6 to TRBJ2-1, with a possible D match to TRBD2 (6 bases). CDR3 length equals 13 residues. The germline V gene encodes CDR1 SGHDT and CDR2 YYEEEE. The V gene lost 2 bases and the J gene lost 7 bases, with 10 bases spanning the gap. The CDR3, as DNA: TGTGCCAGCAGCTTAATGGGGAGGAATGAGCAGTTCTTC. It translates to CASSLMGRNEQFF.

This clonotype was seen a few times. CDR3 protein: CSARPGLAGGLDTQYF. The CDR3 region has the DNA TGCAGTGCTAGGCCGGGACTAGCGGGAGGGCTGGATACGCAGTATTTT. The J gene is TRBJ2-3, the V gene TRBV20-1, with TRBD2 identical over 16 bases. Germline V gene data show CDR1 as DFQATT and CDR2 as SNEGSKA (reference sequence). The CDR3 spans 16 residues. V dropped 3 bases and J dropped 6; count of bases not matched to a gene: 6.

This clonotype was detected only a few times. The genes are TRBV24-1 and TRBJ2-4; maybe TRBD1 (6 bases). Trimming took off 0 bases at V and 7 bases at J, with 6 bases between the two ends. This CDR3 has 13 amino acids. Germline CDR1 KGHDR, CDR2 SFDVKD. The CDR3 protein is CATSDLTGNIQYF. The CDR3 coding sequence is TGTGCCACCAGTGATTTGACAGGGAACATTCAGTACTTC.

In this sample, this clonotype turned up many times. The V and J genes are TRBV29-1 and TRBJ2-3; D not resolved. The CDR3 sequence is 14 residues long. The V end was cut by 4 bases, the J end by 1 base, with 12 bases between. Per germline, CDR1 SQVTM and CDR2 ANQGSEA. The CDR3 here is CSVGAGLGTDTQYF. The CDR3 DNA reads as TGCAGCGTTGGGGCCGGGTTGGGCACAGATACGCAGTATTTT.

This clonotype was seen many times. The DNA for the CDR3 is TGCGCCAGCAGCTTGATCGGACAGAACTACGAGCAGTACTTC. Its translation: CASSLIGQNYEQYF. The V gene is TRBV5-1, the J gene TRBJ2-7; tentative D call: TRBD1 (6 bases). The CDR3 length is 14 residues. Germline V gene lookup returns CDR1 SGHRS and CDR2 YFSETQ. Trimming removed 1 base from V and 3 bases from J, with 11 bases in between.

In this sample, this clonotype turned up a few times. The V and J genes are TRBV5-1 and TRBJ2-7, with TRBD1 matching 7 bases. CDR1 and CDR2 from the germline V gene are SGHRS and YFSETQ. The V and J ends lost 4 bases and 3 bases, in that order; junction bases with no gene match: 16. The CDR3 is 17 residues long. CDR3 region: CASSLAYFGGQVYEQYF. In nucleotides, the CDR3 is TGCGCCAGCAGCCTGGCATATTTTGGAGGACAGGTCTACGAGCAGTACTTC.

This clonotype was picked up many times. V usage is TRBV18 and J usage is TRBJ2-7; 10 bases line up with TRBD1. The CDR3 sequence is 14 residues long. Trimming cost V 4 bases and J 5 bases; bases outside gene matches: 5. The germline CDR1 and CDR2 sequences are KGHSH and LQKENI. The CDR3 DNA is TGTGCCAGCTCACGGGGGACAGGGGTCAACGAGCAGTACTTC. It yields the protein CASSRGTGVNEQYF.